These 9 T cell receptor beta chains were all obtained from the same sample, sequenced in a study of blood T cell repertoires in COVID-19. The assay was immunoSEQ multiplex PCR, and TCRdb's table has in-frame clones only and misses some. Of some 51,000 clones listed, 86% are singletons. The sequencing sample was made of peripheral blood. These TCRs come from a man in his sixties with acute or convalescent COVID-19.

CDR3 coding DNA: TGTGCCAGCCAACGGACTAGCGGGAATCCCCAAGAGACCCAGTACTTC. This encodes CASQRTSGNPQETQYF. The gene calls are TRBV25-1 and TRBJ2-5; 12 nucleotides line up with TRBD2. The V gene end was trimmed by 8 bases and the J gene end by 1 base; junction bases not matched to a gene: 8. Per the germline V gene, CDR1 is MGHDK and CDR2 is SYGVNS. The CDR3 loop spans 16 amino acids.

The CDR3 DNA reads as TGCGCCAGCAGCCCAACCCAGTACAATGAGCAGTTCTTC. Translation: CASSPTQYNEQFF. J is TRBJ2-1 and V is TRBV4-1; D remains unclear. The CDR3 length is 13 residues. Germline V gene lookup returns CDR1 MGHRA and CDR2 YSYEKL. V shed 4 bases and J shed 4 bases, with 8 bases lying between them.

The rearrangement uses TRBV4-2 and TRBJ2-5; no definite D call. Germline V gene sequence: CDR1 LGHNA, CDR2 YNFKEQ. V lost 0 bases and J lost 1, with 6 bases in between. The CDR3 extends over 14 amino acids. This chain's CDR3 is CASSQDPSQETQYF. CDR3 in DNA: TGTGCCAGCAGCCAAGATCCTAGCCAAGAGACCCAGTACTTC.

V is TRBV4-1 and J is TRBJ2-3; D might be TRBD1 (6 bases). The V gene's germline CDR1 is MGHRA and CDR2 YSYEKL. The CDR3 is 14 residues long. Trimming took 5 bases from V and 4 from J, leaving 13 bases between them. The CDR3 DNA follows: TGCGCCAGCAGCTATAAACAGGGAGCAGATACGCAGTATTTT. Protein sequence: CASSYKQGADTQYF.

The V and J genes are TRBV18 and TRBJ2-5; 9 nucleotides match TRBD2. This CDR3 spans 15 amino acids. Germline lookup yields CDR1 KGHSH and CDR2 LQKENI. V lost 6 bases to trimming and J lost 0 bases; unmatched junction nucleotides: 5. In DNA form, the CDR3 reads TGTGCCAGCTCCCCGGCGGGGGGGTACCAAGAGACCCAGTACTTC. It translates to CASSPAGGYQETQYF.

A word on this clone: The sample holds other DNA sequences that translate to the same CDR3. The chain has TRBV10-3 and TRBJ1-1; D is unclear. Trimming cost V 2 bases and J 1 base, with 5 bases left between them. CDR1 ENHRY and CDR2 SYGVKD come from the germline V gene. This CDR3 contains 13 residues. The CDR3, as DNA: TGTGCCATCAGTGAGCCCGGGAACACTGAAGCTTTCTTT. Its protein is CAISEPGNTEAFF.

The chain couples TRBV10-3 to TRBJ1-2; possible D gene TRBD1, 6 bases. CDR3 size: 13 residues. Trimming pared 9 bases from V and 5 bases from J, leaving 16 bases between. Germline V gene lookup returns CDR1 ENHRY and CDR2 SYGVKD. The CDR3 sequence: CAIGNEGGYGYTF. The CDR3 nucleotides read TGTGCCATTGGCAACGAAGGGGGTTATGGCTACACCTTC.

V and J are TRBV9 and TRBJ2-7, with 7 nucleotides matching TRBD1. The CDR3 has 15 amino acids. Losses at the gene ends were 4 bases for V and 5 bases for J; bases not matched to a gene: 12. From germline, CDR1 is SGDLS and CDR2 YYNGEE. CDR3 loop: CASSSRQGISDEQYF. The DNA for the CDR3 is TGTGCCAGCAGCTCAAGACAGGGAATCTCGGACGAGCAGTACTTC.

The chain employs TRBV5-4 and TRBJ2-7, with TRBD1 matching over 7 bases. Germline assignment: CDR1 SGHNT and CDR2 YYREEE (reference sequence). The CDR3 contains 14 residues. V shed 0 bases, J shed 3 bases, and the junction held 3 bases outside the gene matches. CDR3 sequence reads: CASSLGQGGYEQYF. DNA of the CDR3: TGTGCCAGCAGCTTGGGACAGGGCGGCTACGAGCAGTACTTC.